The entry that follows covers one T cell receptor beta chain sequence. The data originate from a study of PD-L1 blockade in urothelial cancer. Study-level background: Blood samples had a median of 141,255 T cells, 83,000 or so unique TCRs, and clonality approximately 0.085.

Time point noted: pretreatment peripheral blood. Synthetic templates analogous to TCR were spiked into all PCRs individually. Produced via immunoSEQ multiplex PCR; TCRdb's table is partial and in-frame only. The sample has approximately 39,000 clones; around four fifths are singletons. CDR1 and CDR2 (germline): SNHLY, FYNNEI. This CDR3 region has 14 residues. The V and J ends lost 7 bases and 5 bases, in that order; junction bases with no gene match: 9. The specimen was PBMCs, collected around atezolizumab (anti-PD-L1) treatment. The chain has TRBV2 and TRBJ2-7; 9 bases are a match to TRBD1. The receptor's source is an elderly man with urothelial cancer. CDR3 in amino acids: CASKLRGQGHEQYF. CDR3 DNA sequence: TGTGCCAGCAAACTCAGGGGACAGGGCCACGAGCAGTACTTC. The full variable domain, its missing parts supplied by reference TRBV2 and TRBJ2-7, is EPEVTQTPSHQVTQMGQEVILRCVPISNHLYFYWYRQILGQKVEFLVSFYNNEISEKSEIFDDQFSVERPDGSNFTLKIRSTKLEDSAMYFCASKLRGQGHEQYFGPGTRLTVT.